This T cell receptor (beta chain) was captured by sequencing in a study of shared clonotypes between healthy human individuals. The data were produced by immunoSEQ multiplex PCR, yet TCRdb's version contains in-frame clones alone and is incomplete. Among roughly 2,000,000 clones listed, about 93% were seen once. The naive CD8 subset, CD45RO-negative cells positively selected for CCR7, excluded terminally differentiated effector memory CD45RA+ cells. The source is a young man in good health. Some clones in this sample may be carry-over from other donors' samples. The sequencing sample was made of naive CD8+ T cells from PBMCs.

The CDR3, as DNA: TGTGCCAGCAGTGTACCGGGACAGGGAGGAGAGACCCAGTACTTC. Translation gives CASSVPGQGGETQYF. The V call is TRBV25-1, the J call TRBJ2-5, with 9 nucleotides matching TRBD1. J was trimmed by 4 bases and V by 4 bases; bases with no gene match: 7. The CDR3 has 15 residues. Germline lookup yields CDR1 MGHDK and CDR2 SYGVNS.